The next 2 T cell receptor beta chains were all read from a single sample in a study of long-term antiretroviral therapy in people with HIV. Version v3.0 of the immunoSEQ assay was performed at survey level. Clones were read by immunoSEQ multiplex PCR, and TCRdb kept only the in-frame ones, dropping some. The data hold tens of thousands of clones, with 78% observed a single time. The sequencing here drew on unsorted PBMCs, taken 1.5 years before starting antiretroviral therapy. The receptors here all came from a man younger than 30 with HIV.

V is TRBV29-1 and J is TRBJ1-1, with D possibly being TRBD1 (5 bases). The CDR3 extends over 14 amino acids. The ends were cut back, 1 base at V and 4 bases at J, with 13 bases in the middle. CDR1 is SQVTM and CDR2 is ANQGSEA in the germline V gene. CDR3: CSVEVEGAGTEAFF. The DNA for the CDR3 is TGCAGCGTTGAAGTAGAAGGGGCGGGCACTGAAGCTTTCTTT.

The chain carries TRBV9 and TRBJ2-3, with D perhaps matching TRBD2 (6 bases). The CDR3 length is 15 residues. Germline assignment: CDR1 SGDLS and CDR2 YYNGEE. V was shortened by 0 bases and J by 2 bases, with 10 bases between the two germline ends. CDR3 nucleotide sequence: TGTGCCAGCAGCGTAGTGGGGGGATACACAGATACGCAGTATTTT. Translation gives CASSVVGGYTDTQYF.